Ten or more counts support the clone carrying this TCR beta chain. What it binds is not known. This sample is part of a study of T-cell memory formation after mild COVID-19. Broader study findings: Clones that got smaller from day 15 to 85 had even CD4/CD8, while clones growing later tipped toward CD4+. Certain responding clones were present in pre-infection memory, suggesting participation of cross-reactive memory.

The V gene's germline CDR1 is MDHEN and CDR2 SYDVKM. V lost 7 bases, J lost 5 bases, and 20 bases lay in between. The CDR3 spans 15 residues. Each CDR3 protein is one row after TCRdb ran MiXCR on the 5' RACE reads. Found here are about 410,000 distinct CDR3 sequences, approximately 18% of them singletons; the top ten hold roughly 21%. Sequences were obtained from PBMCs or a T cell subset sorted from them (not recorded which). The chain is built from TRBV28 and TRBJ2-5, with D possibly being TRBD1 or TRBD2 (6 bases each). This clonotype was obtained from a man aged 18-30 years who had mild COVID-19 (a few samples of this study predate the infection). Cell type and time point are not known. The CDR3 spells CASTLGGGGLETQYF. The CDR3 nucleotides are TGTGCCAGCACCCTGGGTGGAGGGGGATTGGAGACCCAGTACTTC. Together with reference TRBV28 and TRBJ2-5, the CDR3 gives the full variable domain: DVKVTQSSRYLVKRTGEKVFLECVQDMDHENMFWYRQDPGLGLRLIYFSYDVKMKEKGDIPEGYSVSREKKERFSLILESASTNQTSMYLCASTLGGGGLETQYFGPGTRLLVL.